This is a list of T cell receptor beta chains from one sample in a study of early T cells in non-severe SARS-CoV-2 infection. One entry per CDR3 protein, called by TCRdb with MiXCR from the 5' RACE reads. The sample includes some 39,000 distinct CDR3 sequences, about 4% of them seen just once. Material for sequencing was whole blood. The receptor set was obtained from an adult who was a healthcare worker with PCR-confirmed SARS-CoV-2 infection or an uninfected control (not recorded which). Both conserved end residues are part of each CDR3. The order of the fields is clone size, D gene, V gene, J gene, CDR3 DNA, CDR3 protein. D genes are given only for firm matches. The size field is filled for only some rows; it gives once, few, many or a size class.

clone size: many
D gene: TRBD2
V gene: TRBV20-1
J gene: TRBJ2-7
CDR3 DNA: TGCAGTGCTAGGGCCGCTAGCGGGCTCACCTACGAGCAGTACTTC
CDR3 protein: CSARAASGLTYEQYF

clone size: NA
D gene: TRBD2
V gene: TRBV7-9
J gene: TRBJ2-7
CDR3 DNA: TGTGCCAGCAGCCGGCTAGCGGGAGTGATAGGTGAGCAGTACTTC
CDR3 protein: CASSRLAGVIGEQYF

clone size: many
D gene: TRBD2
V gene: TRBV20-1
J gene: TRBJ2-5
CDR3 DNA: TGCAGTGCCAGACTAGCGGGGAAAGAGACCCAGTACTTC
CDR3 protein: CSARLAGKETQYF

clone size: NA
D gene: NA
V gene: TRBV11-3
J gene: TRBJ2-3
CDR3 DNA: TGTGCCAGCAGCCGGACGGGGGCGGGCGTTACGCAGTATTTT
CDR3 protein: CASSRTGAGVTQYF

clone size: many
D gene: NA
V gene: TRBV2
J gene: TRBJ2-2
CDR3 DNA: TGTGCCATGGCGAGGGGTTACACCGGGGAGCTGTTTTTT
CDR3 protein: CAMARGYTGELFF

clone size: few
D gene: NA
V gene: TRBV7-6
J gene: TRBJ2-5
CDR3 DNA: TGTGCCAGCAGCCCGGGGTTTGACTACGACGGGACACAAGAGACCCAGTACTTC
CDR3 protein: CASSPGFDYDGTQETQYF

clone size: few
D gene: NA
V gene: TRBV6-5
J gene: TRBJ1-3
CDR3 DNA: TGTGCCAGCAGAGGGACGGTAAACTACGGAAACACCATATATTTT
CDR3 protein: CASRGTVNYGNTIYF

clone size: many
D gene: TRBD1
V gene: TRBV5-4
J gene: TRBJ2-2
CDR3 DNA: TGTGCCAGCAGCTCTAACAGGGGAACAGGCACCGGGGAGCTGTTTTTT
CDR3 protein: CASSSNRGTGTGELFF

clone size: few
D gene: TRBD2
V gene: TRBV2
J gene: TRBJ2-7
CDR3 DNA: TGTGCCAGCAGTGATGGGACTTTTTTGGCTAGCGGGAGTAGTTACGAGCAGTACTTC
CDR3 protein: CASSDGTFLASGSSYEQYF

clone size: NA
D gene: TRBD2
V gene: TRBV20-1
J gene: TRBJ2-1
CDR3 DNA: TGCAGTGTTTCAGCGGGAGTGGTTCATGAGCAGTTCTTC
CDR3 protein: CSVSAGVVHEQFF

clone size: many
D gene: NA
V gene: TRBV7-2
J gene: TRBJ2-7
CDR3 DNA: TGTGCCAGCAGCTACGCCCCGGGCGAGCAGTACTTC
CDR3 protein: CASSYAPGEQYF

clone size: many
D gene: NA
V gene: TRBV2
J gene: TRBJ2-6
CDR3 DNA: TGTGCCAGCAGTGGTGAGGGCCATCCCCTCTCTGGGGCCAACGTCCTGACTTTC
CDR3 protein: CASSGEGHPLSGANVLTF

clone size: many
D gene: TRBD2
V gene: TRBV19
J gene: TRBJ2-1
CDR3 DNA: TGTGCCAGTAGTACTTATAGCGGGACCTACAATGAGCAGTTCTTC
CDR3 protein: CASSTYSGTYNEQFF

clone size: many
D gene: TRBD2
V gene: TRBV6-4
J gene: TRBJ2-2
CDR3 DNA: TGTGCCAGCAGCCAATCAGCGGGGGGGCCGAACGGGGAGCTGTTTTTT
CDR3 protein: CASSQSAGGPNGELFF

clone size: many
D gene: NA
V gene: TRBV29-1
J gene: TRBJ2-3
CDR3 DNA: TGCAGCGTCCAGGAAATCACAGATACGCAGTATTTT
CDR3 protein: CSVQEITDTQYF

clone size: NA
D gene: NA
V gene: TRBV2
J gene: TRBJ2-1
CDR3 DNA: TGTGCCAGCAGGAGGGACTTATCCGAGCAGTTCTTC
CDR3 protein: CASRRDLSEQFF

clone size: many
D gene: NA
V gene: TRBV10-3
J gene: TRBJ1-4
CDR3 DNA: TGTGCCATCAGTGAGAGGTCTGGCACAACTAATGAAAAACTGTTTTTT
CDR3 protein: CAISERSGTTNEKLFF

clone size: many
D gene: TRBD1
V gene: TRBV20-1
J gene: TRBJ2-7
CDR3 DNA: TGCAGTGCTAGAGGGACAGGAACCTACGAGCAGTACTTC
CDR3 protein: CSARGTGTYEQYF

clone size: many
D gene: TRBD1
V gene: TRBV25-1
J gene: TRBJ2-3
CDR3 DNA: TGTGCCAGCAGCCACAGGGGGCGCACAGATACGCAGTATTTT
CDR3 protein: CASSHRGRTDTQYF

clone size: many
D gene: NA
V gene: TRBV29-1
J gene: TRBJ2-5
CDR3 DNA: TGCAGCGGTGCCGGGATCCAAGAGACCCAGTACTTC
CDR3 protein: CSGAGIQETQYF

clone size: many
D gene: NA
V gene: TRBV5-1
J gene: TRBJ2-1
CDR3 DNA: TGCGCCAGCAGCTTGAGGCTAGCCCATGAGCAGTTCTTC
CDR3 protein: CASSLRLAHEQFF

clone size: many
D gene: TRBD1
V gene: TRBV6-5
J gene: TRBJ1-2
CDR3 DNA: TGTGCCAGCAGTCACCGCCCCGGGACAGCTAACTATGGCTACACCTTC
CDR3 protein: CASSHRPGTANYGYTF

clone size: many
D gene: TRBD2
V gene: TRBV20-1
J gene: TRBJ2-1
CDR3 DNA: TGCAGTGCTAGAGATTTGCTAGCGGGTTACAATGAGCAGTTCTTC
CDR3 protein: CSARDLLAGYNEQFF

clone size: few
D gene: NA
V gene: TRBV9
J gene: TRBJ2-3
CDR3 DNA: TGTGCCAGCAGCGTAGCGTTCTCCACAGGAACAGATACGCAGTATTTT
CDR3 protein: CASSVAFSTGTDTQYF

clone size: few
D gene: NA
V gene: TRBV12-3/TRBV12-4
J gene: TRBJ2-1
CDR3 DNA: TGTGCCAGCAGGATTATAGGGCGATACAATGAGCAGTTCTTC
CDR3 protein: CASRIIGRYNEQFF

clone size: many
D gene: NA
V gene: TRBV5-1
J gene: TRBJ2-1
CDR3 DNA: TGCGCCAGCAGCTCGACCCGGCGCGAGCAGTTCTTC
CDR3 protein: CASSSTRREQFF

clone size: many
D gene: NA
V gene: TRBV6-6
J gene: TRBJ1-5
CDR3 DNA: TGTGCCAGCAGTCAGAGGCCTCAGGGGCTAAGCAATCAGCCCCAGCATTTT
CDR3 protein: CASSQRPQGLSNQPQHF

clone size: few
D gene: NA
V gene: TRBV29-1
J gene: TRBJ1-1
CDR3 DNA: TGCAGCGCTGTGACACACCAAGCTTTCTTT
CDR3 protein: CSAVTHQAFF

clone size: few
D gene: NA
V gene: TRBV7-6
J gene: TRBJ2-2
CDR3 DNA: TGTGCCAGCAGGCAACCGGGATCATCGGCCGGGGAGCTGTTTTTT
CDR3 protein: CASRQPGSSAGELFF

clone size: many
D gene: TRBD1
V gene: TRBV12-3/TRBV12-4
J gene: TRBJ1-1
CDR3 DNA: TGTGCCAGCCGCCCTTCAGGGGGGATGAACACTGAAGCTTTCTTT
CDR3 protein: CASRPSGGMNTEAFF

clone size: many
D gene: NA
V gene: TRBV10-2
J gene: TRBJ2-7
CDR3 DNA: TGCGCCAGCAGTGAAGTGGGCAGGAGGTACGAGCAGTACTTC
CDR3 protein: CASSEVGRRYEQYF

clone size: medium-sized
D gene: NA
V gene: TRBV29-1
J gene: TRBJ2-3
CDR3 DNA: TGCAGCTACATTTACCCAGATACGCAGTATTTT
CDR3 protein: CSYIYPDTQYF

clone size: NA
D gene: NA
V gene: TRBV29-1
J gene: TRBJ2-1
CDR3 DNA: TGCAGCGTTGAACTCGCGGGGATTTACAATGAGCAGTTCTTC
CDR3 protein: CSVELAGIYNEQFF

clone size: many
D gene: NA
V gene: TRBV13
J gene: TRBJ2-2
CDR3 DNA: TGTGCCAGCAGCTTAGGTTACGGGAACACCGGGGAGCTGTTTTTT
CDR3 protein: CASSLGYGNTGELFF

clone size: many
D gene: NA
V gene: TRBV20-1
J gene: TRBJ2-1
CDR3 DNA: TGCAGTGCTAGAGATTTGGCAGTCTACAATGAGCAGTTCTTC
CDR3 protein: CSARDLAVYNEQFF

clone size: NA
D gene: NA
V gene: TRBV5-4
J gene: TRBJ2-2
CDR3 DNA: TGTGCCAGCAGCTGGGGGGCCGGGGAGCTGTTTTTT
CDR3 protein: CASSWGAGELFF

clone size: many
D gene: TRBD2
V gene: TRBV11-2
J gene: TRBJ2-2
CDR3 DNA: TGTGCCAGCAGCTACAGACTAGCGGGGGTCGGGGAGCTGTTTTTT
CDR3 protein: CASSYRLAGVGELFF

clone size: many
D gene: NA
V gene: TRBV7-8
J gene: TRBJ2-5
CDR3 DNA: TGTGCCAGCAGCCCCGCCGAGGGTCGGTCAGAAGAGACCCAGTACTTC
CDR3 protein: CASSPAEGRSEETQYF

clone size: many
D gene: NA
V gene: TRBV29-1
J gene: TRBJ2-1
CDR3 DNA: TGCAGCGTTGTAGGGCAGGGTCTTAATGAGCAGTTCTTC
CDR3 protein: CSVVGQGLNEQFF

clone size: many
D gene: NA
V gene: TRBV6-5
J gene: TRBJ1-1
CDR3 DNA: TGTGCCAGCAGGCGACAGTGGAACACTGAAGCTTTCTTT
CDR3 protein: CASRRQWNTEAFF

clone size: many
D gene: TRBD1
V gene: TRBV27
J gene: TRBJ2-6
CDR3 DNA: TGTGCCAGCAGTTTTCGACAGGGGGCTAGGTCTGGGGCCAACGTCCTGACTTTC
CDR3 protein: CASSFRQGARSGANVLTF

clone size: many
D gene: NA
V gene: TRBV4-1
J gene: TRBJ2-1
CDR3 DNA: TGCGCCAGCAGCCTAAGGGGCCCTGGCTCCTACAATGAGCAGTTCTTC
CDR3 protein: CASSLRGPGSYNEQFF

clone size: many
D gene: TRBD1
V gene: TRBV11-2
J gene: TRBJ2-7
CDR3 DNA: TGTGCCAGCAGCTCCCTGACAGGGACATACGAGCAGTACTTC
CDR3 protein: CASSSLTGTYEQYF

clone size: few
D gene: NA
V gene: TRBV18
J gene: TRBJ1-1
CDR3 DNA: TGTGCCAGCTCACCAGTATCCAGGAACACTGAAGCTTTCTTT
CDR3 protein: CASSPVSRNTEAFF

clone size: many
D gene: NA
V gene: TRBV4-1
J gene: TRBJ2-1
CDR3 DNA: TGCGCCAGCAGCCAACCTTGGGGGAAAAGACACCTACACAATGAGCAGTTCTTC
CDR3 protein: CASSQPWGKRHLHNEQFF

clone size: many
D gene: NA
V gene: TRBV11-1
J gene: TRBJ2-1
CDR3 DNA: TGTGCCAGCAGCTTTGCAGGCAACTCCTACAATGAGCAGTTCTTC
CDR3 protein: CASSFAGNSYNEQFF

clone size: many
D gene: NA
V gene: TRBV7-3
J gene: TRBJ1-1
CDR3 DNA: TGTGCCAGCAGCTTACGCGCAGTCTCTGAAGCTTTCTTT
CDR3 protein: CASSLRAVSEAFF

clone size: many
D gene: TRBD2
V gene: TRBV6-6
J gene: TRBJ2-7
CDR3 DNA: TGTGCCAGCAGTTACAGTGATGCGGGAGGGTCGGCCGAGCAGTACTTC
CDR3 protein: CASSYSDAGGSAEQYF